This paragraph covers one T cell receptor beta chain sequence. Its antigen is as yet unknown. The record originates from a study of cytomegalovirus exposure and HLA in healthy donors. Healthy bone marrow donors formed the donor group. Donors likely had unrecorded immune exposures despite being nominally healthy when sampled. PCR employed 60 Vbeta and 13 Jbeta primers. Repertoires were generated with immunoSEQ multiplex PCR, while TCRdb's copy carries only in-frame clones and drops some. This table holds tens of thousands of clones, approximately 71% found once. Findings and limits, study-wide: Later on, an analysis showed TCR association rates differing by HLA locus, with DRB1 the most and HLA-C the fewest.

This clonotype was sampled from a man aged 35 to 55 in good health and CMV-seronegative. Material: PBMCs.

The CDR3: CASSVGAFGQVSTNEQFF. The CDR3, as DNA: TGTGCCAGCAGCGTAGGAGCTTTTGGACAGGTCAGTACGAATGAGCAGTTCTTC. V and J are TRBV9 and TRBJ2-1, with TRBD1 matching 7 bases. Unmatched junction bases numbered 16, after V lost 0 bases and J lost 7 bases. The CDR3 loop spans 18 amino acids. Germline assignment: CDR1 SGDLS and CDR2 YYNGEE. Together with reference TRBV9 and TRBJ2-1, the CDR3 gives the full variable domain: DSGVTQTPKHLITATGQRVTLRCSPRSGDLSVYWYQQSLDQGLQFLIQYYNGEERAKGNILERFSAQQFPDLHSELNLSSLELGDSALYFCASSVGAFGQVSTNEQFFGPGTRLTVL.